Listed here are 32 T cell receptor beta chains from one sample, sequenced in a study of molecular identifiers for immune sequencing clone quantification. TCRdb ran MiXCR on the PCR reads and lists one entry per CDR3 protein. The table records roughly 100,000 distinct CDR3 sequences, 30% to 35% of them present only once. The sequencing input was naive CD8+ T cells from blood, with Jurkat cell RNA spiked in. As to subset: FACS-sorted CD8+CD4-CCR7+CD45RA+ naive T cells. The receptors shown here come from a human donor in good health. Some libraries in this study had Jurkat cell RNA spiked in.

As to this clonotype: At one end, the junction sequence differs from germline, possibly due to a read error. This sequence joins TRBV20-1 and TRBJ1-1; the D gene is possibly TRBD1 (5 bases). There are 14 residues in the CDR3. CDR1 and CDR2 from the germline V gene are DFQATT and SNEGSKA (reference sequence). The CDR3 loop is CSARTPRGSPEASF. The CDR3 DNA reads TGCAGTGCTAGAACCCCGAGGGGTTCACCTGAAGCTTCCTTT.

This clonotype came up a few times. For the CDR3, the DNA is TGCGCCAGCAGCCCTTCCCTGGCCTCTGGAAACACCATATATTTT. This translates into CASSPSLASGNTIYF. The J gene is TRBJ1-3, the V gene TRBV4-3, with unresolved D. Germline V gene data show CDR1 as LGHNA and CDR2 as YSLEER. The V and J ends lost 4 bases and 0 bases respectively, with 10 bases between them. The CDR3 is 15 amino acids.

The chain employs TRBV6-2 or TRBV6-3 and TRBJ1-5; TRBD1 matches at 8 bases. Germline CDR1 reads MNHEY; CDR2 reads SVGEGT. Losses at the gene ends were 8 bases for V and 6 bases for J; bases not matched to a gene: 6. This CDR3 contains 13 residues. In nucleotides, the CDR3 is TGTGCCAGCGTCGACAGGGGTGGTCAGCCCCAGCATTTT. This translates into CASVDRGGQPQHF.

The chain recombines TRBV18 with TRBJ2-7; 7 bases align to TRBD1. Germline V lookup: CDR1 KGHSH, CDR2 LQKENI. Trimming removed 9 bases from V and 4 bases from J; junction bases left unmatched: 12. CDR3 length: 14 amino acids. The CDR3 is CASSEWDRAYEQYF. The CDR3 coding sequence is TGTGCCAGTTCCGAATGGGACAGAGCGTACGAGCAGTACTTC. Combining the CDR3 with reference TRBV18 and TRBJ2-7 gives the whole variable domain NAGVMQNPRHLVRRRGQEARLRCSPMKGHSHVYWYRQLPEEGLKFMVYLQKENIIDESGMPKERFSAEFPKEGPSILRIQQVVRGDSAAYFCASSEWDRAYEQYFGPGTRLTVT.

A few counts support this clonotype. The chain joins TRBV28 to TRBJ2-7; 8 nucleotides agree with TRBD2. Trimming took 3 bases from V and 1 from J; bases not matched to a gene: 2. CDR1 and CDR2 (germline): MDHEN, SYDVKM. The CDR3 contains 14 residues. CDR3 region: CASSLIAGSYEQYF. CDR3 DNA sequence: TGTGCCAGCAGTTTGATAGCGGGGTCCTACGAGCAGTACTTC.

Many counts were recorded for this clonotype. J is TRBJ2-2 and V is TRBV29-1; D is ambiguous. This CDR3 contains 13 residues. Trimming stripped 0 bases from V and 4 bases from J, with 6 bases between. Germline V gene data show CDR1 as SQVTM and CDR2 as ANQGSEA. The CDR3 region is CSVEDGLTGELFF. The DNA of the CDR3 is TGCAGCGTTGAAGATGGTCTCACCGGGGAGCTGTTTTTT.

The V and J genes are TRBV27 and TRBJ2-5; maybe TRBD1 (5 bases). Looked up from germline, CDR1 is MNHEY and CDR2 is SMNVEV (reference sequence). Trimming removed 0 bases at V and 7 bases at J, with 9 bases between. The CDR3 is 13 residues long. CDR3 residues: CASSLSPRGTQYF. CDR3 DNA: TGTGCCAGCAGTTTATCGCCTAGGGGGACCCAGTACTTC.

This clonotype was picked up one time. A junction boundary mismatches the germline segment, possibly from a read error. The V and J genes are TRBV6-1 and TRBJ2-3; the D gene is possibly TRBD1 (5 bases). There are 15 residues in the CDR3. From germline, CDR1 is MNHNS and CDR2 SASEGT. In DNA form, the CDR3 reads TGTGCCAGCAGTGAGGGCAGGGCTTACACAAATACGCAGTATTTT. This sequence encodes CASSEGRAYTNTQYF.

Note on this clonotype: A junction end diverges from the germline sequence, so it may reflect a read error. The rearrangement links TRBV5-3 to TRBJ2-7; D tentatively fits TRBD1 or TRBD2 (5 bases each). TRBV5-3 counts as an open reading frame of uncertain function. The CDR3 is 14 residues long. The chain's CDR3 is CASSFTGTDCEQYF. As DNA, the CDR3 is TGTGCCAGCAGCTTCACCGGGACGGACTGCGAGCAGTACTTC.

The chain couples TRBV20-1 to TRBJ2-1; TRBD2 matches at 13 bases. The V gene's germline CDR1 is DFQATT and CDR2 SNEGSKA (reference sequence). The junction had 10 bases not matched to a gene; V was cut back by 3 bases and J by 8 bases. This CDR3 is built from 16 residues. CDR3 amino acids: CSASRLLAGGPHEQFF. CDR3 nucleotide sequence: TGCAGTGCTAGCCGCCTACTAGCGGGAGGGCCCCATGAGCAGTTCTTC.

The chain uses TRBV7-9 and TRBJ1-1, with D unresolved. Trimming removed 3 bases at V and 2 bases at J, with 10 bases between. Germline CDR1 reads SEHNR; CDR2 reads FQNEAQ (reference sequence). This CDR3 spans 14 amino acids. As DNA, the CDR3 is TGTGCCAGCAGCTTTGGACTGGGAAACACTGAAGCTTTCTTT. It specifies CASSFGLGNTEAFF.

This clonotype came up a few times. The chain employs TRBV9 and TRBJ2-1, with D tentatively TRBD1 (6 bases). This CDR3 comprises 16 residues. The V gene lost 3 bases and the J gene lost 4 bases, with 17 bases spanning the gap. Germline assignment: CDR1 SGDLS and CDR2 YYNGEE. The chain's CDR3 is CASSDGQSAPYNEQFF. For the CDR3, the DNA is TGTGCCAGCAGCGACGGACAGTCGGCCCCTTACAATGAGCAGTTCTTC.

The genes are TRBV5-1 and TRBJ2-3; D is unclear. From germline, CDR1 is SGHRS and CDR2 YFSETQ. V dropped 1 base and J dropped 3 bases, with 12 bases sitting between them. The CDR3 length is 15 residues. This CDR3 is CASSLWSQYTDTQYF. The DNA of the CDR3 is TGCGCCAGCAGCTTGTGGTCACAGTATACAGATACGCAGTATTTT. The full variable domain, completed using reference TRBV5-1 and TRBJ2-3, is KAGVTQTPRYLIKTRGQQVTLSCSPISGHRSVSWYQQTPGQGLQFLFEYFSETQRNKGNFPGRFSGRQFSNSRSEMNVSTLELGDSALYLCASSLWSQYTDTQYFGPGTRLTVL.

This clonotype occurred many times. The chain employs TRBV4-1 and TRBJ2-3; 11 positions agree with TRBD2. Germline trimming cut 3 bases from V and 1 base from J; bases unmatched to any gene: 0. Looked up from germline, CDR1 is MGHRA and CDR2 is YSYEKL. This CDR3 is built from 15 residues. The CDR3 coding sequence is TGCGCCAGCAGCCAGGGACTAGCGGGCACAGATACGCAGTATTTT. This sequence encodes CASSQGLAGTDTQYF.

This clonotype was counted only a few times. The chain has TRBV19 and TRBJ1-2; D is unclear. CDR1 is LNHDA, CDR2 SQIVND, per germline (reference sequence). Trimming shortened V by 2 bases and J by 3 bases, and 4 bases separated the two germline ends. The CDR3 loop spans 12 amino acids. The CDR3 nucleotides read TGTGCCAGTAGTATAACGGACTATGGCTACACCTTC. As protein: CASSITDYGYTF.

This clonotype has just a few counts. V usage is TRBV5-6 and J usage is TRBJ2-5; tentative D call: TRBD2 (5 bases). V lost 4 bases and J lost 1, with 8 bases in between. The CDR3 is made up of 13 amino acids. Germline V CDR1 and CDR2: SGHDT, YYEEEE. The CDR3 bases are TGTGCCAGCAGCCCGGGGAGCCAAGAGACCCAGTACTTC. Translation: CASSPGSQETQYF.

Points on this clonotype: This may be a read error: a much more frequent sequence differs by one nucleotide. The final CDR3 position lacks the conserved phenylalanine or tryptophan, pointing to a likely read error. The genes are TRBV7-2 and TRBJ2-1; TRBD1 or TRBD2 may be the D gene (5 bases each). This CDR3 has 13 residues. V lost 6 bases, J lost 8 bases, and 14 bases lay in between. The germline V gene has CDR1 SGHTA and CDR2 FQGNSA. The CDR3 DNA sequence: TGTGCCAGCAGTTCTACGAGGGGACATGAGCAGTTCCTC. It yields the protein CASSSTRGHEQFL.

This chain uses TRBV5-6 with TRBJ2-3; TRBD2 agrees at 9 bases. The CDR3 covers 18 residues. Trimming cost V 0 bases and J 6 bases; bases outside gene matches: 14. Looked up from germline, CDR1 is SGHDT and CDR2 is YYEEEE. This CDR3 is CASSLVWGAGTSLDTQYF. Here the CDR3 DNA reads TGTGCCAGCAGCTTGGTGTGGGGGGCCGGGACTAGCCTCGATACGCAGTATTTT.

This chain uses TRBV27 with TRBJ1-6; tentative D call: TRBD1 (5 bases). The CDR3 runs to 12 residues. Trimming removed 6 bases at V and 7 bases at J, with 7 bases between. The germline CDR1 and CDR2 sequences are MNHEY and SMNVEV (reference sequence). The CDR3 region is CASRTGNSPLHF. For the CDR3, the DNA is TGTGCCAGCAGAACAGGAAATTCACCCCTCCACTTT.

In its sample, this clonotype was seen many times. J is TRBJ2-3 and V is TRBV27, with D possibly called TRBD1 or TRBD2 (6 bases each). V shed 4 bases and J shed 6 bases, with 17 bases lying between them. Germline assignment: CDR1 MNHEY and CDR2 SMNVEV (reference sequence). This CDR3 has 15 amino acids. The CDR3 region is CASSSPAGGWDTQYF. The CDR3 DNA sequence: TGTGCCAGCAGTTCCCCTGCCGGGGGCTGGGATACGCAGTATTTT.

This clonotype was recorded many times. CDR3 in amino acids: CASSDQTGGSEQYF. The CDR3 nucleotides read TGTGCCAGCAGTGACCAGACAGGGGGCTCCGAGCAGTACTTC. V gene TRBV28 combines with J gene TRBJ2-7, with 10 bases that match TRBD1. J lost 6 bases, V lost 5 bases, and 7 bases had no gene match. Germline V gives CDR1 MDHEN, CDR2 SYDVKM. This CDR3 contains 14 residues.

This chain links TRBV6-5 with TRBJ1-4, with D hard to call. The CDR3 spans 14 residues. Trimming shortened V by 4 bases and J by 0 bases, and 6 bases separated the two germline ends. Germline V gene lookup returns CDR1 MNHEY and CDR2 SVGAGI. The CDR3 bases are TGTGCCAGCAGTTCTACAACAACTAATGAAAAACTGTTTTTT. As protein: CASSSTTTNEKLFF.

This clonotype was counted only a few times. The chain carries TRBV10-3 and TRBJ2-7; a possible D gene is TRBD1 (6 bases). Germline CDR1 ENHRY, CDR2 SYGVKD. The V gene lost 2 bases and the J gene lost 7 bases, with 9 bases spanning the gap. The CDR3 is 12 amino acids. The CDR3 loop reads CAISEGQLEQYF. For the CDR3, the DNA is TGTGCCATCAGTGAGGGACAGCTAGAGCAGTACTTC.

Of note for this clonotype: The CDR3 ends on some other residue instead of the conserved phenylalanine or tryptophan, so this is likely a read error. The J gene is TRBJ2-7, the V gene TRBV4-1, with a possible D match to TRBD2 (7 bases). V was clipped by 3 bases and J by 3 bases, with 9 bases between them. The CDR3 length is 13 residues. Germline CDR1 is MGHRA and CDR2 is YSYEKL. CDR3 DNA: TGCGCCAGCAGCCATAGGGGGGGCTACGAGCAGTACCTC. It encodes CASSHRGGYEQYL.

The chain employs TRBV3-2 and TRBJ2-7; the tabulated D call, TRBD2, remains unverified against the DNA. TRBV3-2 is a pseudogene. The CDR3 length is 18 residues. CDR3 bases: TGTGCCAGCAGCCAAAGCCCTCGGGCATCGTCGTCCTGCTTGGATCAGTACTTC. This codes for CASSQSPRASSSCLDQYF.

This clonotype was found many times. The chain has TRBV7-2 and TRBJ1-4; 7 nucleotides line up with TRBD1. This CDR3 region has 17 residues. With 4 bases clipped from V and 3 bases from J, the junction kept 11 bases outside the gene matches. From germline, CDR1 is SGHTA and CDR2 FQGNSA. The DNA of the CDR3 is TGTGCCAGCAGCTCACTCGGACAGGATGTGGCTAATGAAAAACTGTTTTTT. This gives the protein CASSSLGQDVANEKLFF. Looking up the rest from reference TRBV7-2 and TRBJ1-4 gives the full variable domain: GAGVSQSPSNKVTEKGKDVELRCDPISGHTALYWYRQSLGQGLEFLIYFQGNSAPDKSGLPSDRFSAERTGGSVSTLTIQRTQQEDSAVYLCASSSLGQDVANEKLFFGSGTQLSVL.

This clonotype showed up just a few times. CDR3 DNA sequence: TGCAGCGTTGACGGTAGCGGAGATGGGGGCAATGAGCAGTTCTTC. The encoded protein is CSVDGSGDGGNEQFF. This chain links TRBV29-1 with TRBJ2-1, with D perhaps TRBD2 (6 bases). The ends were cut back, 3 bases at V and 6 bases at J, with 18 bases in the middle. The CDR3 covers 15 residues. The germline gives CDR1 SQVTM, CDR2 ANQGSEA.

The sample holds a few counts of this clonotype. Given the absence of the conserved phenylalanine or tryptophan at the CDR3 end, a read error is likely. The V and J genes are TRBV3-1 and TRBJ2-4; D is perhaps TRBD1 (5 bases). The V gene lost 1 base and the J gene lost 0 bases, with 7 bases spanning the gap. Per germline, CDR1 LGHDT and CDR2 YNNKEL (reference sequence). The length of the CDR3 is 15 residues. In DNA, the CDR3 is TGTGCCAGCAGCCAAGGGGGCTTAGCCAAAAACATTCAGTACATC. This sequence encodes CASSQGGLAKNIQYI.

This clonotype was seen at least ten times. The rearrangement links TRBV19 to TRBJ1-1, with TRBD1 as a possible D gene (5 bases). V lost 7 bases and J lost 1, with 7 bases in between. The germline V gene encodes CDR1 LNHDA and CDR2 SQIVND (reference sequence). The CDR3 consists of 12 residues. This CDR3 is CASNGGNTEAFF. In DNA, the CDR3 is TGTGCCAGTAATGGGGGGAACACTGAAGCTTTCTTT.

This clonotype occurred a few times. This sequence joins TRBV7-9 and TRBJ2-7, with 10 bases lining up with TRBD2. J was trimmed by 3 bases and V by 6 bases; bases with no gene match: 5. Germline assignment: CDR1 SEHNR and CDR2 FQNEAQ (reference sequence). This CDR3 spans 14 amino acids. CDR3 DNA: TGTGCCAGCAGGGCCGCTAGCGGGAGCTACGAGCAGTACTTC. As protein: CASRAASGSYEQYF.

The chain couples TRBV28 to TRBJ1-5; 7 bases agree with TRBD1. The length of the CDR3 is 15 residues. Per the germline V gene, CDR1 is MDHEN and CDR2 is SYDVKM. V shed 3 bases, J shed 3 bases, and the junction held 5 bases outside the gene matches. CDR3 region: CASSFGTAFNQPQHF. The CDR3 DNA reads as TGTGCCAGCAGTTTCGGGACAGCGTTCAATCAGCCCCAGCATTTT.

This clonotype occurred once. A much larger clonotype is one base distant, so this may be a read error. No conserved phenylalanine or tryptophan ends this CDR3, so it is likely a read error. This CDR3 reads CASRQGTGVGQPQHS. CDR3 bases: TGTGCCAGCAGACAAGGGACAGGGGTTGGTCAGCCCCAGCATTCT. The chain links TRBV2 to TRBJ1-5; 10 bases align to TRBD1. V lost 6 bases and J lost 6; bases outside the gene matches: 8. This CDR3 comprises 15 residues. Germline CDR1 and CDR2: SNHLY and FYNNEI.